This T cell receptor beta chain came from a study of CD8 T cells in Susac syndrome. Overall study context: Patients with Susac syndrome were, at the time of blood collection, therapy-naive, maintained on corticosteroids, or maintained on intravenous immunoglobulin alone.

With random hexamers, roughly 0.45 to 1 ug RNA was reverse transcribed. The amplification used immunoSEQ multiplex PCR on TCR beta CDR3; it spanned 54 Vbeta and 13 Jbeta. TCRdb reprocessed the immunoSEQ multiplex PCR reads via MiXCR and lists one record per CDR3 protein. The sample has 170,000 or so distinct CDR3 sequences, 90% to 95% seen once; the top ten hold roughly 0.11%. TCR beta sequencing covered blood CD8+ and CD4+ T cells. TEMRA cells underwent FACS enrichment and CD8+ and CD4+ T cells underwent negative isolation. Germline V CDR1 and CDR2: LGHNA, YNFKEQ. With 5 bases clipped from V and 2 bases from J, the junction kept 8 bases outside the gene matches. This CDR3 is built from 16 residues.

The chain uses TRBV4-2 and TRBJ2-5, with TRBD2 identical over 10 bases. The TCR sequence derives from a human donor with Susac syndrome. The sample comprised CD4+ T cells from PBMCs. The CDR3 nucleotides are TGTGCCAGCAGCTTATCGGGGACTAGCGTTCAAGAGACCCAGTACTTC. Encoded protein: CASSLSGTSVQETQYF.